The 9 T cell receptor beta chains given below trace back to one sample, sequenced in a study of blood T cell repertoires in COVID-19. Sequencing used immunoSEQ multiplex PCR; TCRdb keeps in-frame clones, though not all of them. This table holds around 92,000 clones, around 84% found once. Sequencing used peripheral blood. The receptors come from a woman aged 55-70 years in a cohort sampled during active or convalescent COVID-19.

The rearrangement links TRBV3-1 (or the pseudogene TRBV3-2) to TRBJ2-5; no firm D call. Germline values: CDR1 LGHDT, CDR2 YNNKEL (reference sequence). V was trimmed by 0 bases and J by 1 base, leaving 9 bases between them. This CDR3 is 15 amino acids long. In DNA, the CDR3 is TGTGCCAGCAGCCAAGATCCCCCCTCCCAAGAGACCCAGTACTTC. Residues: CASSQDPPSQETQYF.

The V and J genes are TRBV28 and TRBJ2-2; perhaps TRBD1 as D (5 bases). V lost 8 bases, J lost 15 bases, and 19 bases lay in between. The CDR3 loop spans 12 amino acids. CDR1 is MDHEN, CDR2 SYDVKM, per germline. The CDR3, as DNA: TGTGCCAGCGGTTCCTGGGGCTCCAGATTGTTTTTT. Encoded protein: CASGSWGSRLFF. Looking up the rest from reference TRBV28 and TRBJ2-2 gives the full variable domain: DVKVTQSSRYLVKRTGEKVFLECVQDMDHENMFWYRQDPGLGLRLIYFSYDVKMKEKGDIPEGYSVSREKKERFSLILESASTNQTSMYLCASGSWGSRLFFGEGSRLTVL.

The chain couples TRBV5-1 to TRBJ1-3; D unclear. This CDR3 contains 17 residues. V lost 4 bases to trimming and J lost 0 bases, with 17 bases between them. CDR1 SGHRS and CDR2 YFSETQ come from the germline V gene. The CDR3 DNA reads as TGCGCCAGCAGCCCCGGAGCCAGCCCATTCTCTGGAAACACCATATATTTT. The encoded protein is CASSPGASPFSGNTIYF. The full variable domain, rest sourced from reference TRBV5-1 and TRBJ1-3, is KAGVTQTPRYLIKTRGQQVTLSCSPISGHRSVSWYQQTPGQGLQFLFEYFSETQRNKGNFPGRFSGRQFSNSRSEMNVSTLELGDSALYLCASSPGASPFSGNTIYFGEGSWLTVV.

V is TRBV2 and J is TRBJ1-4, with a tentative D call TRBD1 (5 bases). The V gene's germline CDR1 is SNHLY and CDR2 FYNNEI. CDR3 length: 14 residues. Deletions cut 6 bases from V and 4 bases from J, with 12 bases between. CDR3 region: CASRATGFNEKLFF. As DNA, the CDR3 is TGTGCCAGCAGAGCTACAGGTTTTAATGAAAAACTGTTTTTT.

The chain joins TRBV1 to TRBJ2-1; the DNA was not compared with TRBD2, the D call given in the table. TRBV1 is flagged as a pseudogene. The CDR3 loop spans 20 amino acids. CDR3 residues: CTSSQERATPERAGVLGQFF. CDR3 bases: TGCACCAGCAGCCAAGAGAGGGCCACCCCAGAGAGAGCGGGAGTCCTCGGGCAGTTCTTC.

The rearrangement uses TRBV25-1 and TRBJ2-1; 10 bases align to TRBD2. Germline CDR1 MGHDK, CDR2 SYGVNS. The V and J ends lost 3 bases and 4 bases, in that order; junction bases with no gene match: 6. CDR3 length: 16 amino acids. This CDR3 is CASSDTSGATYNEQFF. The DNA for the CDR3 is TGTGCCAGCAGTGATACTAGCGGGGCGACGTACAATGAGCAGTTCTTC.

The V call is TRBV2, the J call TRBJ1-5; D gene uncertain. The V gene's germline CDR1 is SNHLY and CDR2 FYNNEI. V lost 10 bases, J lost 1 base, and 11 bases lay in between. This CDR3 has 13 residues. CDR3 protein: CATLRESNQPQHF. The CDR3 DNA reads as TGTGCCACCTTACGGGAGAGCAATCAGCCCCAGCATTTT.

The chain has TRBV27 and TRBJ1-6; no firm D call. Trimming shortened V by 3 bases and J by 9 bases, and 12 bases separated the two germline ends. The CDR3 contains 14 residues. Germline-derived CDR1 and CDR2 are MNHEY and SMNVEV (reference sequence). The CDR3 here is CASSFEQLGSPLHF. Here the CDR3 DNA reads TGTGCCAGCAGTTTTGAACAGTTGGGTTCACCCCTCCACTTT.

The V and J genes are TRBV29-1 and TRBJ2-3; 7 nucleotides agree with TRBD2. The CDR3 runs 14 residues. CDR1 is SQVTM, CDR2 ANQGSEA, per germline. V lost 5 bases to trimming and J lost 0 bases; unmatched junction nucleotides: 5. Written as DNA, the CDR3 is TGCAGCGTTTTGTCTAGCGGCAGCACAGATACGCAGTATTTT. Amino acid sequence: CSVLSSGSTDTQYF.